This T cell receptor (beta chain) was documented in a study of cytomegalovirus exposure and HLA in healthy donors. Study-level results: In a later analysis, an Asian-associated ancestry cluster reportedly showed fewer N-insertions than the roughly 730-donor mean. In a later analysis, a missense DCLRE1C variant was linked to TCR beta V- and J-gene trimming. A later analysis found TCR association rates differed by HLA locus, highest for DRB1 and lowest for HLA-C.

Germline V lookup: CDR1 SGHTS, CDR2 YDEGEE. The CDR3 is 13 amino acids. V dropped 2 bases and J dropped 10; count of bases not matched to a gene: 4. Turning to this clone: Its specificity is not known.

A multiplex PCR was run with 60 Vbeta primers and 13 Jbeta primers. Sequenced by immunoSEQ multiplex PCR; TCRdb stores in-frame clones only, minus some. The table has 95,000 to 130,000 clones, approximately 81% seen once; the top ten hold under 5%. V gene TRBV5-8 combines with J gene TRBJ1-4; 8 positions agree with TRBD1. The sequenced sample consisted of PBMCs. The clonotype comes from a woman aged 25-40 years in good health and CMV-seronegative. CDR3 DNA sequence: TGTGCCAGCAGCTTCGGACAGGGAGGAAAACTGTTTTTT. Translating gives CASSFGQGGKLFF.